The 32 T cell receptor beta chains listed next were all sequenced from one sample in a study of technical replicates of blood from a few donors (dated 2017 in TCRdb). The library relied on the immunoSEQ multiplex PCR assay. Sourced from immuneACCESS, this table was stored by TCRdb with only in-frame sequences that have V and J called. A share of the clones is absent; for the studies checked, an unresolved V gene accounts for under half, and the remainder has no known explanation. This sample comprises about 76,000 clones, approximately 94% of them detected only once. Jointly, the top ten make up roughly 0.37% of the sample. Specimen: T cells isolated from PBMCs. The receptors shown here come from a human donor in good health.

This chain joins TRBV27 and TRBJ1-2; 11 nucleotides agree with TRBD1. In germline, CDR1 is MNHEY, CDR2 SMNVEV (reference sequence). The CDR3 loop spans 13 amino acids. The trim removed 5 bases at V and 8 bases at J, leaving 4 bases unmatched. CDR3 nucleotide sequence: TGTGCCAGCAGTCCTGGACAGGGGGCAGGCTACACCTTC. Amino acids: CASSPGQGAGYTF.

The chain has TRBV30 and TRBJ1-4, with D unclear. Germline CDR1 is GTSNPN and CDR2 is SVGIG (reference sequence). CDR3 length equals 13 residues. V was pared by 5 bases and J by 8 bases, with 15 bases between. CDR3 sequence: CAWGPDFREKLFF. The CDR3 bases are TGTGCCTGGGGACCGGACTTCAGGGAAAAACTGTTTTTT.

The chain is built from TRBV9 and TRBJ2-7; D is perhaps TRBD2 (5 bases). V gave up 3 bases and J gave up 2 bases, with 15 bases separating them. This CDR3 has 15 residues. CDR1 and CDR2 from the germline V gene are SGDLS and YYNGEE. The CDR3 coding sequence is TGTGCCAGCAGCGGATCCGGGAATGGACCCTACGAGCAGTACTTC. It codes for CASSGSGNGPYEQYF.

The chain has TRBV29-1 and TRBJ2-3; tentative D call: TRBD1 (5 bases). V was cut by 1 base and J by 2 bases, with 13 bases left in between. This CDR3 is built from 15 residues. Germline loops: CDR1 SQVTM, CDR2 ANQGSEA. CDR3 residues: CSVEGGGRVTDTQYF. For the CDR3, the DNA is TGCAGCGTTGAAGGGGGCGGCAGGGTCACAGATACGCAGTATTTT.

The chain links TRBV11-3 to TRBJ2-1; TRBD2 aligns across 8 bases. The CDR3 has 15 amino acids. J gave up 5 bases and V 5 bases, and 8 bases lay outside the gene matches. Germline V gene data show CDR1 as SGHNT and CDR2 as YENEEA. CDR3 sequence (DNA): TGTGCCAGCAGCCCACAACTTAGCGGGGACAATGAGCAGTTCTTC. It encodes CASSPQLSGDNEQFF.

The chain couples TRBV7-2 to TRBJ2-5; TRBD1 agrees at 7 bases. Germline V lookup: CDR1 SGHTA, CDR2 FQGNSA. V lost 5 bases to trimming and J lost 4 bases; unmatched junction nucleotides: 10. The CDR3 length is 15 residues. The CDR3, as DNA: TGTGCCAGCAGCCGCGCGACAGGGTTTGGAGAGACCCAGTACTTC. It encodes CASSRATGFGETQYF.

V and J are TRBV11-3 and TRBJ1-2; perhaps TRBD1 as D (6 bases). The CDR3 runs to 13 residues. Germline V CDR1 and CDR2: SGHNT, YENEEA. The V gene lost 3 bases and the J gene lost 4 bases, with 9 bases spanning the gap. CDR3: CASSLQGGYGYTF. CDR3 coding DNA: TGTGCCAGCAGCTTGCAAGGGGGCTATGGCTACACCTTC. Complete variable domain (other parts from reference TRBV11-3 and TRBJ1-2): EAGVVQSPRYKIIEKKQPVAFWCNPISGHNTLYWYLQNLGQGPELLIRYENEEAVDDSQLPKDRFSAERLKGVDSTLKIQPAELGDSAVYLCASSLQGGYGYTFGSGTRLTVV.

The chain is built from TRBV2 and TRBJ2-1; maybe TRBD2 (6 bases). Deletions cut 2 bases from V and 6 bases from J, with 11 bases between. CDR3 size: 14 residues. Germline V gene sequence: CDR1 SNHLY, CDR2 FYNNEI. CDR3 region: CASSERGGVNEQFF. The CDR3 DNA follows: TGTGCCAGCAGTGAACGAGGCGGGGTCAATGAGCAGTTCTTC.

The V and J genes are TRBV11-2 and TRBJ2-7; D is possibly TRBD2 (6 bases). Trimming stripped 3 bases from V and 1 base from J, with 13 bases between. Germline loops: CDR1 SGHAT, CDR2 FQNNGV. CDR3 length: 15 residues. This CDR3 reads CASSFQRVASYEQYF. As DNA, the CDR3 is TGTGCCAGCAGCTTCCAGCGGGTCGCTTCCTACGAGCAGTACTTC.

V gene TRBV2 combines with J gene TRBJ1-4; D unresolved. The CDR3 has 11 amino acids. The V gene lost 8 bases and the J gene lost 4 bases, with 5 bases spanning the gap. Germline-derived CDR1 and CDR2 are SNHLY and FYNNEI. For the CDR3, the DNA is TGTGCCAGCCGGGATAATGAAAAACTGTTTTTT. Protein sequence: CASRDNEKLFF.

CDR3 amino acids: CASSQGQETQYF. The CDR3 bases are TGTGCCAGCAGCCAGGGACAGGAGACCCAGTACTTC. The rearrangement uses TRBV6-6 and TRBJ2-5; 7 bases are shared with TRBD1. This CDR3 spans 12 amino acids. Per the germline V gene, CDR1 is MNHNY and CDR2 is SVGAGI (reference sequence). The junction had 3 bases not matched to a gene; V was cut back by 6 bases and J by 5 bases.

The chain carries TRBV5-1 and TRBJ1-1, with 8 bases aligning to TRBD1. The CDR3 has 13 residues. Germline V gene lookup returns CDR1 SGHRS and CDR2 YFSETQ. With V trimmed by 9 bases and J by 4 bases, 8 bases remained unmatched. The CDR3 DNA reads TGCGCCACCTCAGGGGGCGAGGGCACTGAAGCTTTCTTT. Encoded protein: CATSGGEGTEAFF.

Of note for this clone: This sample includes further DNA sequences coding for the same CDR3. The genes are TRBV5-1 and TRBJ1-1; TRBD1 matches at 8 bases. The V gene end was trimmed by 3 bases and the J gene end by 1 base; junction bases not matched to a gene: 5. The CDR3 loop spans 15 amino acids. Germline lookup yields CDR1 SGHRS and CDR2 YFSETQ. CDR3 nucleotide sequence: TGCGCCAGCAGCTGGGGACAGGCGAAGAACACTGAAGCTTTCTTT. Protein: CASSWGQAKNTEAFF. Combining the CDR3 with reference TRBV5-1 and TRBJ1-1 gives the whole variable domain KAGVTQTPRYLIKTRGQQVTLSCSPISGHRSVSWYQQTPGQGLQFLFEYFSETQRNKGNFPGRFSGRQFSNSRSEMNVSTLELGDSALYLCASSWGQAKNTEAFFGQGTRLTVV.

Here the CDR3 DNA reads TGTGCCAGTAGTATGAGTGTCTCCTACGAGCAGTACTTC. It encodes CASSMSVSYEQYF. V is TRBV19 and J is TRBJ2-7; D uncertain. CDR1 and CDR2 (germline): LNHDA, SQIVND (reference sequence). The CDR3 contains 13 residues. V dropped 3 bases and J dropped 0 bases, with 6 bases sitting between them.

The chain employs TRBV11-2 and TRBJ2-7; TRBD1 is a possible D gene (5 bases). V lost 1 base and J 9 bases, leaving 16 bases between the germline ends. Germline V lookup: CDR1 SGHAT, CDR2 FQNNGV. This CDR3 comprises 14 residues. In DNA, the CDR3 is TGTGCCAGCAGCTTAGCGGGCAGGGAAAATGTGCAGTACTTC. The encoded protein is CASSLAGRENVQYF.

The chain couples TRBV30 to TRBJ2-7; 12 bases are shared with TRBD2. The CDR3 has 15 residues. Losses at the gene ends were 3 bases for V and 1 base for J; bases not matched to a gene: 4. The germline V gene has CDR1 GTSNPN and CDR2 SVGIG (reference sequence). CDR3 DNA sequence: TGTGCCTGGAGGGTGGGACTAGCGGGTTCCTACGAGCAGTACTTC. Translating it yields CAWRVGLAGSYEQYF.

This chain joins TRBV7-3 and TRBJ2-3; 12 nucleotides align to TRBD2. The germline CDR1 and CDR2 sequences are SGHTA and FQGTGA. The CDR3 length is 20 residues. Trimming took 3 bases from V and 5 from J; bases not matched to a gene: 18. The CDR3 DNA reads TGTGCCAGCAGCTTCAACCGTGACCGACTAGCGGGAGAGGGTGGAGATACGCAGTATTTT. Its protein is CASSFNRDRLAGEGGDTQYF.

This chain links TRBV11-3 with TRBJ2-2, with D hard to call. Per germline, CDR1 SGHNT and CDR2 YENEEA. CDR3 length equals 14 residues. V was clipped by 4 bases and J by 4 bases, with 10 bases between them. CDR3 in amino acids: CASSSHRSTGELFF. CDR3 DNA: TGTGCCAGCAGCTCCCATAGGAGCACCGGGGAGCTGTTTTTT.

J is TRBJ1-2 and V is TRBV27; 8 nucleotides match TRBD1. Trimming at V came to 6 bases and at J to 7 bases, leaving 10 bases not matched to a gene. This CDR3 region has 14 residues. Germline V gene sequence: CDR1 MNHEY, CDR2 SMNVEV (reference sequence). The CDR3 DNA is TGTGCCAGCAGCGGGAGGCAGGGGGCAAGTGGCTACACCTTC. Its translation is CASSGRQGASGYTF.

The V gene is TRBV11-2, the J gene TRBJ2-7; D unresolved. The ends were cut back, 0 bases at V and 1 base at J, with 13 bases in the middle. CDR1 and CDR2 from the germline V gene are SGHAT and FQNNGV. The CDR3 covers 16 residues. The CDR3 loop reads CASSLDGQLFSYEQYF. Written as DNA, the CDR3 is TGTGCCAGCAGCTTAGATGGCCAGTTATTTTCCTACGAGCAGTACTTC.

This chain joins TRBV2 and TRBJ2-4; a possible D gene is TRBD2 (5 bases). The CDR3 has 16 amino acids. The V end was cut by 8 bases, the J end by 0 bases, with 17 bases between. Germline V gives CDR1 SNHLY, CDR2 FYNNEI. CDR3 region: CASQGQRALAKNIQYF. The CDR3, as DNA: TGTGCCAGCCAAGGCCAGAGGGCCCTAGCCAAAAACATTCAGTACTTC.

The rearrangement uses TRBV7-3 and TRBJ2-5; possibly TRBD2 for D (6 bases). The CDR3 consists of 15 residues. The V end was cut by 1 base, the J end by 0 bases, with 9 bases between. Germline V gene sequence: CDR1 SGHTA, CDR2 FQGTGA. CDR3 in amino acids: CASSLMGGNQETQYF. CDR3 in DNA: TGTGCCAGCAGCTTAATGGGCGGGAACCAAGAGACCCAGTACTTC.

This clone was observed a handful of times. The gene calls are TRBV10-3 and TRBJ1-1; 8 bases are shared with TRBD1. The CDR3 runs to 14 residues. J gave up 7 bases and V 10 bases, and 14 bases lay outside the gene matches. Germline V gives CDR1 ENHRY, CDR2 SYGVKD. The CDR3 spells CATSQRTGGGEAFF. CDR3 in DNA: TGTGCCACCTCTCAGAGAACAGGGGGTGGTGAAGCTTTCTTT.

The J gene is TRBJ2-2, the V gene TRBV28; D possibly corresponds to TRBD1 (6 bases). This CDR3 region has 14 residues. V lost 10 bases and J 1 base, leaving 13 bases between the germline ends. Per the germline V gene, CDR1 is MDHEN and CDR2 is SYDVKM. In DNA, the CDR3 is TGTGCCATCGCCCTACAGGGGAACACCGGGGAGCTGTTTTTT. It specifies CAIALQGNTGELFF.

The rearrangement joins TRBV5-1 to TRBJ1-1; TRBD1 matches 7 bases. CDR1 SGHRS and CDR2 YFSETQ come from the germline V gene. The CDR3 is made up of 13 amino acids. After removal of 4 bases from V and 11 bases from J, the junction contained 11 bases not matched to a gene. In DNA form, the CDR3 reads TGCGCCAGCAGCACAGGACAGGCTAGGTATGCTTTCTTT. This translates into CASSTGQARYAFF.

The V gene is TRBV11-3, the J gene TRBJ1-4; no clear D. This CDR3 has 15 residues. In germline, CDR1 is SGHNT, CDR2 YENEEA. Trimming pared 5 bases from V and 10 bases from J, leaving 20 bases between. CDR3 sequence reads: CASSDREGLFGKLFF. The CDR3 region has the DNA TGTGCCAGCAGCGACCGTGAGGGCCTTTTTGGAAAACTGTTTTTT.

The chain uses TRBV16 and TRBJ1-1, with TRBD1 matching 8 bases. Trimming cost V 4 bases and J 0 bases; bases outside gene matches: 7. The CDR3 runs 16 residues. Germline-derived CDR1 and CDR2 are KGHSY and FQNENV. CDR3 sequence reads: CASSRTGFSMNTEAFF. The CDR3 DNA sequence: TGTGCCAGCAGCCGGACAGGGTTCTCCATGAACACTGAAGCTTTCTTT.

The genes are TRBV11-3 and TRBJ2-2; D unresolved. V shed 3 bases and J shed 1 base, with 6 bases lying between them. CDR3 length: 14 amino acids. CDR1 and CDR2 from the germline V gene are SGHNT and YENEEA. The CDR3 sequence: CASSFSGNTGELFF. CDR3 DNA: TGTGCCAGCAGCTTCTCCGGGAACACCGGGGAGCTGTTTTTT.

This chain links TRBV7-2 with TRBJ2-7, with TRBD2 matching over 9 bases. CDR3 length: 15 amino acids. Germline loops: CDR1 SGHTA, CDR2 FQGNSA. The V segment lost 1 base and the J segment 4 bases; nucleotides outside the gene matches: 5. DNA for the CDR3: TGTGCCAGCAGCTTAGAGGCGGGAGGGGGATACGAGCAGTACTTC. Its translation: CASSLEAGGGYEQYF.

The chain combines TRBV19 with TRBJ2-7; 8 nucleotides align to TRBD1. V gave up 5 bases and J gave up 6 bases; unmatched junction bases: 9. CDR3 length: 14 residues. The V gene's germline CDR1 is LNHDA and CDR2 SQIVND (reference sequence). Here the CDR3 reads CASSADRAPSEQYF. CDR3 nucleotide sequence: TGTGCCAGTAGTGCGGACAGGGCGCCTTCCGAGCAGTACTTC.

This chain connects TRBV2 to TRBJ1-3; the D is unclear. The germline V gene encodes CDR1 SNHLY and CDR2 FYNNEI. The CDR3 covers 16 residues. V lost 4 bases to trimming and J lost 0 bases, with 13 bases between them. The CDR3 here is CASSAGRLDSGNTIYF. The CDR3 DNA sequence: TGTGCCAGCAGTGCTGGCCGCCTAGACTCTGGAAACACCATATATTTT. Filled out from reference TRBV2 and TRBJ1-3, the complete variable domain reads EPEVTQTPSHQVTQMGQEVILRCVPISNHLYFYWYRQILGQKVEFLVSFYNNEISEKSEIFDDQFSVERPDGSNFTLKIRSTKLEDSAMYFCASSAGRLDSGNTIYFGEGSWLTVV.

This chain joins TRBV19 and TRBJ2-7; possibly TRBD2 for D (5 bases). V was shortened by 5 bases and J by 3 bases, with 17 bases between the two germline ends. The germline CDR1 and CDR2 sequences are LNHDA and SQIVND (reference sequence). The CDR3 covers 15 residues. The CDR3 sequence is CASSPLLNGIYEQYF. The CDR3 bases are TGTGCCAGTAGTCCTCTATTAAACGGGATCTACGAGCAGTACTTC.